This entry lists 6 T cell receptor beta chains sequenced from one sample in a study of blood T cell repertoires in COVID-19. Assay: immunoSEQ multiplex PCR; the TCRdb copy retains only in-frame clones and omits some. This repertoire shows 130,000 or so clones, over 70% found once; its top ten account for under 3%. Sequencing used peripheral blood. These receptors were taken from a middle-aged man with active COVID-19.

A few counts support this clone. This chain uses TRBV10-1 with TRBJ2-7, with D hard to call. V shed 1 base and J shed 6 bases, with 16 bases lying between them. Germline V gene sequence: CDR1 WNHNN, CDR2 SYGVQD (reference sequence). This CDR3 has 15 amino acids. The CDR3 sequence is CASSEFVVRVCEQYF. DNA for the CDR3: TGCGCCAGCAGTGAGTTCGTAGTCCGGGTCTGCGAGCAGTACTTC.

This CDR3 is CASTRGGGTTNEKLFF. Here the CDR3 DNA reads TGTGCCAGCACCCGGGGGGGCGGGACAACTAATGAAAAACTGTTTTTT. The rearrangement uses TRBV7-2 and TRBJ1-4; the D gene is possibly TRBD1 (6 bases). This CDR3 spans 16 amino acids. Germline V lookup: CDR1 SGHTA, CDR2 FQGNSA. V shed 7 bases and J shed 0 bases, with 15 bases lying between them.

The chain joins TRBV11-3 to TRBJ2-6; D possibly corresponds to TRBD2 (6 bases). V was pared by 3 bases and J by 0 bases, with 9 bases between. The germline gives CDR1 SGHNT, CDR2 YENEEA. CDR3 length: 16 residues. The CDR3 coding sequence is TGTGCCAGCAGCTTGGGGGGAGTCTCTGGGGCCAACGTCCTGACTTTC. It is translated as CASSLGGVSGANVLTF.

V usage is TRBV6-6 and J usage is TRBJ1-5; D is ambiguous. Germline V CDR1 and CDR2: MNHNY, SVGAGI (reference sequence). CDR3 length: 13 residues. The V gene lost 7 bases and the J gene lost 3 bases, with 10 bases spanning the gap. The CDR3 spells CASNLVYNQPQHF. CDR3 nucleotide sequence: TGTGCCAGCAATTTAGTGTACAATCAGCCCCAGCATTTT.

This chain links TRBV30 with TRBJ1-4; weak D call: TRBD1 (6 bases). Germline CDR1 GTSNPN, CDR2 SVGIG (reference sequence). The CDR3 has 13 residues. Trimming cost V 7 bases and J 3 bases, with 12 bases left between them. DNA for the CDR3: TGTGCCTCAGGGGAGTCCTCTAATGAAAAACTGTTTTTT. It codes for CASGESSNEKLFF.

This clone was counted a few times. The V and J genes are TRBV18 and TRBJ1-6; D gene ambiguous. Per the germline V gene, CDR1 is KGHSH and CDR2 is LQKENI. CDR3 length: 15 residues. Trimming pared 3 bases from V and 7 bases from J, leaving 13 bases between. CDR3 sequence (DNA): TGTGCCAGCTCACCCTCGAACCAGGAAAATTCACCCCTCCACTTT. The encoded protein is CASSPSNQENSPLHF.